The present T cell receptor (beta chain) was sequenced within a study of cytomegalovirus exposure and HLA in healthy donors. Study-wide points: Among immune exposure information, only CMV serostatus was available.

With 6 bases clipped from V and 0 bases from J, the junction kept 4 bases outside the gene matches. CDR1 and CDR2 (germline): MNHNS, SASEGT. CDR3 length equals 15 residues. This clone is a singleton in its sample. Its specificity is not known. This PCR relied on a set of 60 Vbeta primers and 13 Jbeta primers. The data were produced by immunoSEQ multiplex PCR, yet TCRdb's version contains in-frame clones alone and is incomplete. This sample has 200,000 to 250,000 clones, with around 80% found just once. The rearrangement joins TRBV6-1 to TRBJ2-1; 8 positions agree with TRBD2. This TCR came from a man aged 40-50 years in good health and CMV-seronegative. The specimen was PBMCs. CDR3 amino acids: CASRRAGDSYNEQFF. DNA of the CDR3: TGTGCCAGCAGACGAGCGGGAGACTCCTACAATGAGCAGTTCTTC.